This TCR beta chain was identified in a study of blood T cell repertoires in COVID-19. On the study more broadly: Sites across the United States, Italy and Spain contributed samples from acute and convalescent COVID-19. The analysed material was cDNA or gDNA that came from T cells, B-cell-depleted T cells, or PBMCs.

CDR3 length: 11 amino acids. Trimming removed 10 bases at V and 7 bases at J, with 13 bases between. In germline, CDR1 is MNHEY, CDR2 SVGAGI. Authors' analysis steps: Nucleated cell counts were estimated from reference gene primer amplification. The assay was immunoSEQ multiplex PCR, and TCRdb's table has in-frame clones only and misses some. The DNA gave D and trimming, while V, J and clone size come from that table. The data contain under 200,000 clones, approximately 86% of them seen just once; the ten biggest clones take up 3% to 4%. The chain joins TRBV6-5 to TRBJ1-2, with D unclear. Sequencing input: peripheral blood. The receptor was derived from a man in his 70s with acute or convalescent COVID-19. The CDR3 DNA is TGTGCCACCCTTCGCGAGGGTGGCTACACCTTC. The encoded protein is CATLREGGYTF.